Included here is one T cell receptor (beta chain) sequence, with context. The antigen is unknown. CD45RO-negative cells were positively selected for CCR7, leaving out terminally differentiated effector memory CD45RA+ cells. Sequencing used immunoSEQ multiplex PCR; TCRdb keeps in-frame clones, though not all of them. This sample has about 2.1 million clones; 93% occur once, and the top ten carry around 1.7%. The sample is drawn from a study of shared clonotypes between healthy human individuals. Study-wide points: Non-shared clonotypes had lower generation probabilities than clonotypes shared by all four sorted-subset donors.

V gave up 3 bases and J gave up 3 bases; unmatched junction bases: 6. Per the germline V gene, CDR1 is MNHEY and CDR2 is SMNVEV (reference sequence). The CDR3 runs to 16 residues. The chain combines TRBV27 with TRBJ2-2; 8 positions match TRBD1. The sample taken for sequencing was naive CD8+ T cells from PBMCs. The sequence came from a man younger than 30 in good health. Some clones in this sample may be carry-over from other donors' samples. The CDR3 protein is CASSFGQGAHTGELFF. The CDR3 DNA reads TGTGCCAGCAGTTTTGGCCAGGGGGCGCACACCGGGGAGCTGTTTTTT.